This T cell receptor beta chain stems from a study of cytomegalovirus exposure and HLA in healthy donors. The overall study: Out of roughly 200 million T cells, an earlier analysis found fewer than 140 million unique TCR beta sequences in total.

About this clone: The antigen is not known.

Unrecorded immune exposure was likely among donors, who were nominally healthy when sampled. Germline values: CDR1 SQVTM, CDR2 ANQGSEA. This CDR3 is 12 amino acids long. With 4 bases removed from V and 0 bases from J, the gap between germline ends came to 6 bases. General study results and limits: In a later analysis, parvovirus B19, influenza, CMV and Epstein-Barr virus appeared linked to several top co-occurrence clusters. 164 TCR beta chains were listed as cytomegalovirus-associated.

The PCR employed 60 Vbeta primers together with 13 Jbeta primers. The assay was immunoSEQ multiplex PCR, and TCRdb's table has in-frame clones only and misses some. The sample includes about 280,000 clones, roughly 89% of them seen just once. The sample taken for sequencing was PBMCs. The V and J genes are TRBV29-1 and TRBJ2-5; a weak D match, TRBD2 (5 bases). This TCR was recovered from a woman aged 18-29 years in good health and CMV-seronegative. CDR3 nucleotides: TGCAGCGTTGCGAGGGACCAAGAGACCCAGTACTTC. Translated: CSVARDQETQYF.